This T cell receptor (beta chain) was sequenced for a study of CD8 T cells in Susac syndrome. RNA amounts of about 0.5 to 1 ug underwent reverse transcription with random hexamers. Amplification of TCR beta CDR3 spanned 54 Vbeta and 13 Jbeta via immunoSEQ multiplex PCR. One entry per CDR3 protein results from TCRdb running MiXCR on the immunoSEQ multiplex PCR reads. This table has some 260,000 distinct CDR3 sequences, 85% appearing once. CDR1 and CDR2 (germline): ENHRY, SYGVKD. CDR3 length: 15 amino acids. J was trimmed by 5 bases and V by 4 bases; bases with no gene match: 9. Input material: CD8+ T cells from PBMCs. The TCR sequence derives from a human donor with multiple sclerosis. V gene TRBV10-3 combines with J gene TRBJ1-2; 8 positions agree with TRBD1. This CDR3 is CAISGYARGLYGYTF. The CDR3 DNA reads as TGTGCCATCAGTGGATACGCCAGGGGGCTTTATGGCTACACCTTC.